The 28 T cell receptor beta chains below were found in one sample sequenced in a study of cytomegalovirus exposure and HLA in healthy donors. The study ran its PCR with 60 Vbeta and 13 Jbeta primers. TCRdb's table, derived via immunoSEQ multiplex PCR, lists solely in-frame clones and lacks some. The sample yields approximately 140,000 clones, around 82% seen once. The specimen sequenced was PBMCs. All receptors derive from a man aged 35 to 55 in good health and CMV-seropositive.

The rearrangement uses TRBV7-2 and TRBJ1-5; D remains unclear. The V gene's germline CDR1 is SGHTA and CDR2 FQGNSA. The CDR3 has 13 amino acids. Trimming pared 1 base from V and 7 bases from J, leaving 8 bases between. This CDR3 reads CASSLERAQPQHF. The CDR3 nucleotides read TGTGCCAGCAGCTTAGAACGCGCGCAGCCCCAGCATTTT.

The chain is built from TRBV7-9 and TRBJ1-1; D ambiguous. The CDR3 length is 15 residues. Germline assignment: CDR1 SEHNR and CDR2 FQNEAQ (reference sequence). V was clipped by 1 base and J by 7 bases, with 16 bases between them. In nucleotides, the CDR3 is TGTGCCAGCAGCTTAGACGTCTGGGAGTTCGGTGAAGCTTTCTTT. It translates to CASSLDVWEFGEAFF. The complete variable domain, with remaining parts taken from reference TRBV7-9 and TRBJ1-1, reads DTGVSQNPRHKITKRGQNVTFRCDPISEHNRLYWYRQTLGQGPEFLTYFQNEAQLEKSRLLSDRFSAERPKGSFSTLEIQRTEQGDSAMYLCASSLDVWEFGEAFFGQGTRLTVV.

This chain links TRBV7-2 with TRBJ1-2; 9 positions match TRBD1. The CDR3 has 14 amino acids. CDR1 is SGHTA and CDR2 is FQGNSA in the germline V gene. The V gene end was trimmed by 5 bases and the J gene end by 4 bases; junction bases not matched to a gene: 5. The DNA of the CDR3 is TGTGCCAGCAGCCCACGACAGGGGGGCTATGGCTACACCTTC. Its translation: CASSPRQGGYGYTF.

The J gene is TRBJ1-4, the V gene TRBV29-1; D remains unclear. Trimming removed 7 bases at V and 8 bases at J, with 14 bases between. In germline, CDR1 is SQVTM, CDR2 ANQGSEA. This CDR3 spans 12 amino acids. Written as DNA, the CDR3 is TGCAGCGCCGTCCGGACGGGGGAAAAACTGTTTTTT. Its protein is CSAVRTGEKLFF.

CDR3 amino acids: CASSRVQVPNQPQHF. The CDR3 DNA is TGTGCCAGCTCGCGAGTACAGGTCCCCAATCAGCCCCAGCATTTT. The J gene is TRBJ1-5, the V gene TRBV18; tentatively, D is TRBD1 (5 bases). The CDR3 length is 15 residues. The germline CDR1 and CDR2 sequences are KGHSH and LQKENI. Trimming pared 6 bases from V and 3 bases from J, leaving 15 bases between.

This rearrangement joins TRBV15 to TRBJ1-1; D is unresolved. This CDR3 is 15 amino acids long. Per germline, CDR1 LNHNV and CDR2 YYDKDF (reference sequence). Trimming removed 0 bases at V and 0 bases at J, with 8 bases between. The CDR3 protein is CATSREAAMNTEAFF. In DNA form, the CDR3 reads TGTGCCACCAGCAGAGAGGCGGCCATGAACACTGAAGCTTTCTTT.

The V call is TRBV5-1, the J call TRBJ2-7, with a possible D match to TRBD2 (5 bases). CDR1 SGHRS and CDR2 YFSETQ come from the germline V gene. CDR3 length: 14 residues. Trimming removed 1 base from V and 5 bases from J, with 13 bases in between. The CDR3 sequence: CASSLQLEIHEQYF. The CDR3 region has the DNA TGCGCCAGCAGCTTGCAACTAGAAATCCACGAGCAGTACTTC.

The gene calls are TRBV12-5 and TRBJ2-1; the match to TRBD2 covers 12 bases. The trim removed 0 bases at V and 8 bases at J, leaving 11 bases unmatched. Germline CDR1 is LGHNT and CDR2 is FRNRAP. This CDR3 spans 18 amino acids. The CDR3 loop is CASGLVTLAGGPRDEQFF. CDR3 DNA: TGTGCTAGTGGTTTGGTAACCCTAGCGGGAGGGCCTCGGGATGAGCAGTTCTTC.

V gene TRBV2 combines with J gene TRBJ2-3, with 9 bases matching TRBD1. The V gene's germline CDR1 is SNHLY and CDR2 FYNNEI. Losses at the gene ends were 4 bases for V and 0 bases for J; bases not matched to a gene: 2. This CDR3 is built from 15 residues. As DNA, the CDR3 is TGTGCCAGCAGTGGGGGGACAGGGAGCACAGATACGCAGTATTTT. It is translated as CASSGGTGSTDTQYF.

The chain has TRBV6-1 and TRBJ1-4; TRBD1 is a possible D gene (6 bases). V lost 4 bases to trimming and J lost 5 bases, with 23 bases between them. Germline CDR1 MNHNS, CDR2 SASEGT. The CDR3 has 18 amino acids. CDR3: CASSVAGTPSGGNEKLFF. CDR3 nucleotide sequence: TGTGCCAGCAGTGTAGCCGGGACACCTTCGGGGGGGAATGAAAAACTGTTTTTT.

This chain links TRBV7-9 with TRBJ1-1; 10 nucleotides agree with TRBD1. The trim removed 5 bases at V and 4 bases at J, leaving 7 bases unmatched. The CDR3 is made up of 15 amino acids. The V gene's germline CDR1 is SEHNR and CDR2 FQNEAQ (reference sequence). CDR3 DNA sequence: TGTGCCAGCAGCCCCGGGACAGGGGTTAGCACTGAAGCTTTCTTT. This codes for CASSPGTGVSTEAFF.

This sequence joins TRBV9 and TRBJ2-3, with TRBD2 identical over 7 bases. The V gene's germline CDR1 is SGDLS and CDR2 YYNGEE. Trimming removed 1 base from V and 0 bases from J; junction bases left unmatched: 5. The CDR3 extends over 16 amino acids. CDR3 residues: CASSVMGGSSTDTQYF. In nucleotides, the CDR3 is TGTGCCAGCAGCGTAATGGGCGGGAGTAGCACAGATACGCAGTATTTT.

The chain carries TRBV19 and TRBJ1-3; weak D call: TRBD1 (5 bases). From germline, CDR1 is LNHDA and CDR2 SQIVND (reference sequence). This CDR3 comprises 17 residues. V lost 6 bases and J lost 0, with 18 bases in between. The CDR3 DNA sequence: TGTGCCAGTAGGGGGCTTGATGGAAGGCCCTCTGGAAACACCATATATTTT. Protein product: CASRGLDGRPSGNTIYF.

V usage is TRBV7-9 and J usage is TRBJ1-2, with D tentatively TRBD1 (5 bases). The CDR3 sequence is 12 residues long. Trimming shortened V by 5 bases and J by 4 bases, and 8 bases separated the two germline ends. Germline CDR1 reads SEHNR; CDR2 reads FQNEAQ (reference sequence). CDR3 protein: CASSEDSYGYTF. DNA of the CDR3: TGTGCCAGCAGCGAAGACAGCTATGGCTACACCTTC.

A note on this clone: At one end, the junction sequence differs from germline, possibly due to a read error. The chain links TRBV7-7 to TRBJ2-7; perhaps TRBD1 as D (5 bases). The germline V gene encodes CDR1 SSHAT and CDR2 FNYEAQ (reference sequence). The CDR3 consists of 12 residues. CDR3 bases: TGTGCTAGCAGCCCAGGTCAGGGCGAGCAGTACTTC. Its protein is CASSPGQGEQYF.

The V call is TRBV11-2, the J call TRBJ2-1, with 13 bases that match TRBD2. In germline, CDR1 is SGHAT, CDR2 FQNNGV. This CDR3 has 18 amino acids. With V trimmed by 5 bases and J by 10 bases, 17 bases remained unmatched. The CDR3 here is CASSPIYQTSGGLGEQFF. The CDR3 nucleotides read TGTGCCAGCAGCCCTATTTACCAGACTAGCGGGGGGCTAGGAGAGCAGTTCTTC.

The chain joins TRBV6-6 to TRBJ2-7, with D maybe TRBD2 (5 bases). Germline CDR1 and CDR2: MNHNY and SVGAGI (reference sequence). CDR3 size: 12 residues. Trimming stripped 6 bases from V and 3 bases from J, with 9 bases between. The CDR3 coding sequence is TGTGCCAGCAGCCTGGACTTCTACGAGCAGTACTTC. Its protein product is CASSLDFYEQYF.

The chain has TRBV27 and TRBJ1-4; D is uncertain. V lost 3 bases and J 8 bases, leaving 10 bases between the germline ends. The CDR3 consists of 13 residues. Looked up from germline, CDR1 is MNHEY and CDR2 is SMNVEV (reference sequence). CDR3 sequence reads: CASSFRTAEKLFF. In nucleotides, the CDR3 is TGTGCCAGCAGTTTCCGGACTGCAGAAAAACTGTTTTTT.

J is TRBJ1-2 and V is TRBV10-2, with 11 bases aligning to TRBD1. The V gene end was trimmed by 7 bases and the J gene end by 6 bases; junction bases not matched to a gene: 10. The CDR3 is 15 amino acids. Germline V lookup: CDR1 WSHSY, CDR2 SAAADI. CDR3 nucleotides: TGCGCCAGCAAACCCAGGACAGGGGGCGCGAATGGCTACACCTTC. This sequence encodes CASKPRTGGANGYTF.

This chain joins TRBV10-3 and TRBJ1-5; weak D call: TRBD1 (5 bases). This CDR3 has 12 residues. The V end was cut by 4 bases, the J end by 7 bases, with 8 bases between. CDR1 ENHRY and CDR2 SYGVKD come from the germline V gene. CDR3 coding DNA: TGTGCCATCAGTGGGGGGGAACAGCCCCAGCATTTT. Translation gives CAISGGEQPQHF.

The rearrangement uses TRBV7-9 and TRBJ2-6; D gene ambiguous. V lost 7 bases and J 4 bases, leaving 8 bases between the germline ends. Germline V lookup: CDR1 SEHNR, CDR2 FQNEAQ (reference sequence). The CDR3 loop spans 13 amino acids. The CDR3 loop reads CASMVAGANVLTF. The CDR3 DNA sequence: TGTGCCAGCATGGTTGCGGGGGCCAACGTCCTGACTTTC. The whole variable domain, remainder taken from reference TRBV7-9 and TRBJ2-6, is DTGVSQNPRHKITKRGQNVTFRCDPISEHNRLYWYRQTLGQGPEFLTYFQNEAQLEKSRLLSDRFSAERPKGSFSTLEIQRTEQGDSAMYLCASMVAGANVLTFGAGSRLTVL.

As for this clone: The same CDR3 is also encoded by other DNA sequences in this sample. This chain links TRBV25-1 with TRBJ2-7; D is unresolved. The CDR3 has 11 residues. Trimming pared 3 bases from V and 6 bases from J, leaving 6 bases between. In germline, CDR1 is MGHDK, CDR2 SYGVNS. CDR3 in DNA: TGTGCCAGCAGTGAGCTGCGCGAGCAGTACTTC. Translation gives CASSELREQYF.

This clone was recorded once. This sequence joins TRBV4-1 and TRBJ1-5, with 8 nucleotides matching TRBD1. CDR3 size: 16 residues. CDR1 is MGHRA, CDR2 YSYEKL, per germline. The V segment lost 4 bases and the J segment 0 bases; nucleotides outside the gene matches: 5. DNA of the CDR3: TGCGCCAGCAGCCCCCCTGGGACAGGTAGCAATCAGCCCCAGCATTTT. This sequence encodes CASSPPGTGSNQPQHF.

The V call is TRBV4-1, the J call TRBJ1-4; D possibly corresponds to TRBD1 (6 bases). With 6 bases removed from V and 8 bases from J, the gap between germline ends came to 22 bases. CDR1 is MGHRA and CDR2 is YSYEKL in the germline V gene. The CDR3 loop spans 16 amino acids. The CDR3 sequence is CASRDIKDRPLEKLFF. The CDR3 nucleotides read TGCGCCAGCAGGGACATCAAAGACAGGCCCCTAGAAAAACTGTTTTTT.

This clone has just a few counts. The gene calls are TRBV10-2 and TRBJ2-5; no clear D. CDR1 and CDR2 from the germline V gene are WSHSY and SAAADI. The V end was cut by 4 bases, the J end by 0 bases, with 6 bases between. This CDR3 contains 13 residues. CDR3 loop: CASSAVYQETQYF. CDR3 nucleotide sequence: TGCGCCAGCAGTGCGGTGTACCAAGAGACCCAGTACTTC.

V and J are TRBV19 and TRBJ1-1, with a possible D match to TRBD1 (6 bases). Trimming pared 3 bases from V and 1 base from J, leaving 12 bases between. In germline, CDR1 is LNHDA, CDR2 SQIVND (reference sequence). This CDR3 contains 15 residues. CDR3 sequence reads: CASSISSGQNTEAFF. The CDR3 DNA reads TGTGCCAGTAGTATTTCATCGGGACAGAACACTGAAGCTTTCTTT.

The chain carries TRBV29-1 and TRBJ1-3; 10 positions match TRBD1. The CDR3 is 15 amino acids. The germline gives CDR1 SQVTM, CDR2 ANQGSEA. V lost 3 bases and J lost 4; bases outside the gene matches: 6. CDR3 nucleotide sequence: TGCAGCGTTGATGTGACAGGGGGCGCGGGAAACACCATATATTTT. This translates into CSVDVTGGAGNTIYF.

This clone has more than one count but fewer than ten. The chain has TRBV7-9 and TRBJ1-1; tentative D call: TRBD1 (5 bases). From germline, CDR1 is SEHNR and CDR2 FQNEAQ (reference sequence). V lost 5 bases and J lost 0, with 10 bases in between. The CDR3 is 14 residues long. The CDR3 spells CASSRGTVNTEAFF. The CDR3 bases are TGTGCCAGCAGCAGAGGGACTGTGAACACTGAAGCTTTCTTT.